This T cell receptor (beta chain) was sequenced during a study of CD8 T cells in Susac syndrome. Study observations and caveats: Clonal expansion involving Susac CD8+ cells peaked in TEMRA cells and active patients. In total CD8+ repertoires, roughly 16 Susac-specific public clones were found, and CD8+ TEMRA repertoires had about five.

The authors reverse transcribed roughly 0.5 to 1 ug RNA with random hexamers. TCRdb reprocessed the immunoSEQ multiplex PCR reads via MiXCR and lists one record per CDR3 protein. The sample records about 76,000 distinct CDR3 sequences, 80% to 95% being singletons. Points on this clonotype: Its antigen remains unidentified.

Recently defined diagnostic criteria classed the Susac syndrome patients as definite or probable. TEMRA cells were FACS-enriched, with CD8+ and CD4+ T cells isolated negatively. The CDR3 runs 15 residues. CDR1 and CDR2 from the germline V gene are MNHEY and SVGAGI. Trimming cost V 6 bases and J 3 bases; bases outside gene matches: 8. This chain uses TRBV6-5 with TRBJ2-7; 10 nucleotides agree with TRBD2. The TCR originated in a human donor with Susac syndrome. The sequencing input was CD8+ T cells from PBMCs. The CDR3 region is CASSLWPSGSYEQYF. CDR3 DNA: TGTGCCAGCAGCCTTTGGCCTAGCGGGAGCTACGAGCAGTACTTC.